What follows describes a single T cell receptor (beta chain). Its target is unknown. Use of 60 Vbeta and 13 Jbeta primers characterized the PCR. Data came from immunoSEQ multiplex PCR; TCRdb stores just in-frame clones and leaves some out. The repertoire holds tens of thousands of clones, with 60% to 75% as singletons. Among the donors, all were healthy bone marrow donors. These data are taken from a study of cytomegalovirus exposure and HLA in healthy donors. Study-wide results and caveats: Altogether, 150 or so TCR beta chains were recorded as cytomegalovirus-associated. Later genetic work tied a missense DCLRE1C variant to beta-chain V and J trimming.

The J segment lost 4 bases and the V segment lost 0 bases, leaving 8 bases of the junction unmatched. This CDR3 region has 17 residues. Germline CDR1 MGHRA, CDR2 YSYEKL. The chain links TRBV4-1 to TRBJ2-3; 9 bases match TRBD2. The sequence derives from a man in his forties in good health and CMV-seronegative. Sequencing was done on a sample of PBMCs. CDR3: CASSQELRGGVPDTQYF. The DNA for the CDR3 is TGCGCCAGCAGCCAAGAACTGCGGGGGGGTGTTCCAGATACGCAGTATTTT.